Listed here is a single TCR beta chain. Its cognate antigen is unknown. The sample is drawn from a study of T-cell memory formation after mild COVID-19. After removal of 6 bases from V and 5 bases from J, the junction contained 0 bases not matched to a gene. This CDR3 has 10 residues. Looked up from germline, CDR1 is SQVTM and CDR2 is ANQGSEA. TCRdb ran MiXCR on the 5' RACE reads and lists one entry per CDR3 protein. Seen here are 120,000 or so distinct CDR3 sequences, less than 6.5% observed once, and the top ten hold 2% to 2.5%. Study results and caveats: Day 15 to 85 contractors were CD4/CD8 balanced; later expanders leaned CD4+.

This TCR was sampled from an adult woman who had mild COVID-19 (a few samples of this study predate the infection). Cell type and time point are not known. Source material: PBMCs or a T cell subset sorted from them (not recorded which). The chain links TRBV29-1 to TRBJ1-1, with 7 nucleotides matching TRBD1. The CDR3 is CSVTGTEAFF. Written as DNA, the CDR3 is TGCAGCGTGACAGGGACTGAAGCTTTCTTT.